This T cell receptor beta chain was retrieved from a study of shared clonotypes between healthy human individuals. The authors' processing: There were no quality scores in the junction-only immunoSEQ sequences, so filtering differed. Repertoires were generated with immunoSEQ multiplex PCR, while TCRdb's copy carries only in-frame clones and drops some. That table gives V, J and clone size, and the DNA gave D and trimming. The table includes 1 million to 1.2 million clones, roughly 80% detected once. V was pared by 1 base and J by 4 bases, with 8 bases between. CDR1 is SGHAT and CDR2 is FQNNGV in the germline V gene. The length of the CDR3 is 14 residues. This clone has just a few counts. A CD45RA-negative memory subset and a CD45RA+ naive subset were separated from the CD4+ cells.

The chain couples TRBV11-2 to TRBJ1-5; no firm D call. The sample was memory CD4+ T cells from PBMCs. Documented subset: CD45RA-negative fraction. The clonotype comes from a man aged 18 to 35 in good health. Some clones in this sample may be carry-over from other donors' samples. The CDR3 region is CASSLVGRNQPQHF. Written as DNA, the CDR3 is TGTGCCAGCAGCTTAGTCGGGCGGAATCAGCCCCAGCATTTT.